One and the same sample provided the 21 T cell receptor beta chains below, sequenced in a study of blood T cell repertoires in COVID-19. Sequencing was performed with immunoSEQ multiplex PCR; in TCRdb, only in-frame clones are kept and a portion is missing. This sample has approximately 100,000 clones, with 70% to 85% found just once. What was sequenced was peripheral blood. Receptor source: a woman aged 60-70 years with acute or convalescent COVID-19.

This clone has only one observation. This sequence joins TRBV5-1 and TRBJ2-1; TRBD1 matches at 10 bases. V shed 2 bases, J shed 7 bases, and the junction held 9 bases outside the gene matches. From germline, CDR1 is SGHRS and CDR2 YFSETQ. CDR3 length: 16 residues. The CDR3 DNA reads as TGCGCCAGCAGCTTTTCCGGGACAGGGGAGAGAAATGAGCAGTTCTTC. This encodes CASSFSGTGERNEQFF.

This clone has a handful of counts. V and J are TRBV5-6 and TRBJ2-7; the match to TRBD2 covers 7 bases. V dropped 2 bases and J dropped 6; count of bases not matched to a gene: 11. CDR3 length: 15 residues. Germline loops: CDR1 SGHDT, CDR2 YYEEEE. The CDR3 DNA is TGTGCCAGCAGCTTTCCTTGGGGAGGGCTGGGCGAGCAGTACTTC. Translating gives CASSFPWGGLGEQYF.

The chain recombines TRBV9 with TRBJ1-3; TRBD1 agrees at 8 bases. Per germline, CDR1 SGDLS and CDR2 YYNGEE. This CDR3 has 15 amino acids. With V trimmed by 2 bases and J by 5 bases, 6 bases remained unmatched. The CDR3 is CASSVGQDPRNTIYF. DNA of the CDR3: TGTGCCAGCAGCGTGGGACAGGACCCAAGAAACACCATATATTTT.

The chain is built from TRBV20-1 and TRBJ1-6; 8 bases fit TRBD1. This CDR3 has 16 residues. Germline CDR1 reads DFQATT; CDR2 reads SNEGSKA (reference sequence). Germline trimming cut 3 bases from V and 10 bases from J; bases unmatched to any gene: 14. CDR3 amino acids: CSASATGQGNFSPLHF. In DNA, the CDR3 is TGCAGTGCTAGTGCTACCGGACAGGGTAATTTCTCACCCCTCCACTTT.

The J gene is TRBJ1-6, the V gene TRBV9; 11 positions match TRBD1. Germline values: CDR1 SGDLS, CDR2 YYNGEE. The CDR3 length is 15 residues. V dropped 4 bases and J dropped 7; count of bases not matched to a gene: 4. CDR3 nucleotides: TGTGCCAGCAGCCCCGGGACAGGGGGAAATTCACCCCTCCACTTT. Translation: CASSPGTGGNSPLHF.

The chain links TRBV11-2 to TRBJ1-3, with 7 bases aligning to TRBD1. Germline CDR1 reads SGHAT; CDR2 reads FQNNGV. J gave up 7 bases and V 4 bases, and 7 bases lay outside the gene matches. The CDR3 sequence is 14 residues long. The CDR3 DNA sequence: TGTGCCAGCAGCTCCAGGGACAGTCGGAACACCATATATTTT. Translated: CASSSRDSRNTIYF.

This clone showed up just once. The chain joins TRBV7-2 to TRBJ2-2; unclear D gene. This CDR3 comprises 14 residues. Trimming shortened V by 10 bases and J by 0 bases, and 12 bases separated the two germline ends. Germline loops: CDR1 SGHTA, CDR2 FQGNSA. The CDR3 nucleotides read TGTGCCATACGTAATGGGCCGAACACCGGGGAGCTGTTTTTT. It is translated as CAIRNGPNTGELFF.

V usage is TRBV2 and J usage is TRBJ1-4; D uncertain. V lost 3 bases, J lost 11 bases, and 7 bases lay in between. The CDR3 sequence is 11 residues long. Germline loops: CDR1 SNHLY, CDR2 FYNNEI. The CDR3 DNA is TGTGCCAGCAGTGATTTTGAGAAACTGTTTTTT. This gives the protein CASSDFEKLFF. The full variable domain, its missing parts supplied by reference TRBV2 and TRBJ1-4, is EPEVTQTPSHQVTQMGQEVILRCVPISNHLYFYWYRQILGQKVEFLVSFYNNEISEKSEIFDDQFSVERPDGSNFTLKIRSTKLEDSAMYFCASSDFEKLFFGSGTQLSVL.

V is TRBV14 and J is TRBJ2-1, with TRBD2 identical over 9 bases. CDR1 is SGHDN, CDR2 FVKESK, per germline. V dropped 3 bases and J dropped 10; count of bases not matched to a gene: 7. This CDR3 region has 14 residues. The CDR3 DNA follows: TGTGCCAGCAGCCAGGGACTAGCAACATCCGAGCAGTTCTTC. Protein product: CASSQGLATSEQFF.

This chain uses TRBV6-2 or TRBV6-3 with TRBJ2-7; 7 nucleotides agree with TRBD2. The germline V gene has CDR1 MNHEY and CDR2 SVGEGT. Trimming at V came to 0 bases and at J to 0 bases, leaving 5 bases not matched to a gene. This CDR3 spans 16 amino acids. CDR3 loop: CASSYSLWTSSYEQYF. As DNA, the CDR3 is TGTGCCAGCAGTTACTCCTTATGGACTAGCTCCTACGAGCAGTACTTC.

The chain has TRBV7-2 and TRBJ2-1; a possible D gene is TRBD2 (6 bases). CDR3 length: 12 amino acids. The germline V gene has CDR1 SGHTA and CDR2 FQGNSA. Trimming left V 1 base short and J 10 bases short, with 8 bases between. CDR3 region: CASSLGGREQFF. Here the CDR3 DNA reads TGTGCCAGCAGCTTAGGGGGGAGGGAGCAGTTCTTC. Variable domain in full (rest from reference TRBV7-2 and TRBJ2-1): GAGVSQSPSNKVTEKGKDVELRCDPISGHTALYWYRQSLGQGLEFLIYFQGNSAPDKSGLPSDRFSAERTGGSVSTLTIQRTQQEDSAVYLCASSLGGREQFFGPGTRLTVL.

In this sample, this clone turned up once. The chain has TRBV29-1 and TRBJ1-5, with 8 bases fitting TRBD1. V gave up 5 bases and J gave up 6 bases; unmatched junction bases: 6. This CDR3 is 13 amino acids long. The germline gives CDR1 SQVTM, CDR2 ANQGSEA. CDR3 residues: CSVNQGAGQPQHF. The CDR3 nucleotides are TGCAGCGTTAATCAGGGGGCGGGTCAGCCCCAGCATTTT.

The gene calls are TRBV5-1 and TRBJ2-7; TRBD2 matches 7 bases. Germline V gives CDR1 SGHRS, CDR2 YFSETQ. CDR3 length: 14 residues. V shed 0 bases and J 4 bases; nucleotides not matched to a gene: 4. The DNA of the CDR3 is TGCGCCAGCAGCTTGGCTAGCGGATCTTACGAGCAGTACTTC. Its translation: CASSLASGSYEQYF.

The V gene is TRBV15, the J gene TRBJ1-5, with D possibly TRBD1 on 6 matching bases. The V end lost 1 base, the J end lost 15 bases, and 19 bases lay between the germline ends. The CDR3 runs 14 residues. Germline CDR1 and CDR2: LNHNV and YYDKDF (reference sequence). The CDR3 loop is CATSRAAGASFRHF. The CDR3 nucleotides are TGTGCCACCAGCAGAGCGGCAGGGGCAAGCTTTCGGCATTTT.

This clone was recorded a few times. The rearrangement uses TRBV4-1 and TRBJ2-5, with 14 bases identical to TRBD2. This CDR3 spans 14 amino acids. V shed 4 bases and J 5 bases; nucleotides not matched to a gene: 0. CDR1 and CDR2 from the germline V gene are MGHRA and YSYEKL. CDR3 DNA: TGCGCCAGCAGCCGACTAGCGGGGGGGGAGACCCAGTACTTC. Its translation: CASSRLAGGETQYF.

The CDR3 loop reads CASSQTGNTEAFF. The CDR3 DNA follows: TGTGCCAGCAGCCAAACAGGAAACACTGAAGCTTTCTTT. The chain recombines TRBV7-3 with TRBJ1-1; possible D gene TRBD1, 5 bases. Germline-derived CDR1 and CDR2 are SGHTA and FQGTGA. The CDR3 has 13 residues. V lost 5 bases and J 2 bases, leaving 9 bases between the germline ends.

The chain has TRBV9 and TRBJ2-1; D may be TRBD1 (6 bases). Germline lookup yields CDR1 SGDLS and CDR2 YYNGEE. Trimming pared 2 bases from V and 7 bases from J, leaving 13 bases between. CDR3 length equals 14 residues. The CDR3 protein is CASSVGALGNEQFF. CDR3 DNA sequence: TGTGCCAGCAGCGTGGGGGCCCTTGGGAATGAGCAGTTCTTC.

This chain connects TRBV3-1 (or the pseudogene TRBV3-2) to TRBJ2-7; D unclear. Per germline, CDR1 LGHDT and CDR2 YNNKEL (reference sequence). V dropped 5 bases and J dropped 2 bases, with 10 bases sitting between them. The CDR3 extends over 13 amino acids. CDR3 protein: CASSYLGAYEQYF. The CDR3 coding sequence is TGTGCCAGCAGCTACCTCGGAGCCTACGAGCAGTACTTC.

This clone has a count of ten or more. The chain joins TRBV6-5 to TRBJ1-3; 7 bases are shared with TRBD1. CDR1 MNHEY and CDR2 SVGAGI come from the germline V gene. There are 13 residues in the CDR3. The trim removed 4 bases at V and 8 bases at J, leaving 5 bases unmatched. This CDR3 reads CASSFSGTDTIYF. In DNA form, the CDR3 reads TGTGCCAGCAGTTTCTCCGGGACAGACACCATATATTTT.

This clone was counted a few times. This rearrangement joins TRBV27 to TRBJ1-4, with a possible D match to TRBD1 (5 bases). Looked up from germline, CDR1 is MNHEY and CDR2 is SMNVEV (reference sequence). This CDR3 has 15 residues. V was clipped by 2 bases and J by 6 bases, with 13 bases between them. This CDR3 is CASSLTGDSYEKLFF. The CDR3 region has the DNA TGTGCCAGCAGTTTAACGGGCGACAGCTATGAAAAACTGTTTTTT.

The rearrangement links TRBV10-3 to TRBJ2-3; 11 bases map to TRBD1. This CDR3 contains 14 residues. V lost 2 bases, J lost 8 bases, and 3 bases stayed unmatched. From germline, CDR1 is ENHRY and CDR2 SYGVKD. This CDR3 reads CAISERGTGGTQYF. In nucleotides, the CDR3 is TGTGCCATCAGTGAGAGGGGGACAGGGGGTACGCAGTATTTT.